These T cell receptor beta chains were read from a single sample in a study of CD8 T cells in Susac syndrome. TCRdb redid the calling of the immunoSEQ multiplex PCR reads with MiXCR, one entry per CDR3 protein. The data hold approximately 80,000 distinct CDR3 sequences, with approximately 93% observed a single time. Material: CD8+ T cells from PBMCs. The receptors come from a human donor with Susac syndrome. CDR3s include the opening cysteine and the closing phenylalanine or tryptophan. D genes are given only for firm matches. Clone size is not always given. Where it is, it says once, few, many or a class for expanded clones.

j_gene	v_gene	abundance	d_gene	CDR3nt	CDR3aa
TRBJ1-2	TRBV29-1	once	TRBD1	TGCAGCGTTGACCTCGCGGGACAGGGGGCCCAGAACTATGGCTACACCTTC	CSVDLAGQGAQNYGYTF
TRBJ1-2	TRBV29-1	.	.	TGCAGCGTTGACACAGGGTCGATTAGCTATGGCTACACCTTC	CSVDTGSISYGYTF
TRBJ2-7	TRBV25-1	few	.	TGTGCCAGCAGTGTCGGCAGTTCTTCCTACGAGCAGTACTTC	CASSVGSSSYEQYF
TRBJ2-7	TRBV19	.	TRBD1	TGTGCCAGTACTCCGGGACAGGGGTCGTCCGAGCAGTACTTC	CASTPGQGSSEQYF
TRBJ2-7	TRBV27	.	.	TGTGCCAGCAGTCAGGGACTCTACTACGAGCAGTACTTC	CASSQGLYYEQYF
TRBJ2-2	TRBV25-1	.	.	TGTGCCCTGGGACATAACACCGGGGAGCTGTTTTTT	CALGHNTGELFF
TRBJ2-1	TRBV7-9	.	TRBD1	TGTGCCAGCAGCCCACGGGACAGGGGAAGTGGGAATGAGCAGTTCTTC	CASSPRDRGSGNEQFF
TRBJ2-7	TRBV9	.	.	TGTGCCAGCAGCGGTGGAGGACAGTCCTACGAGCAGTACTTC	CASSGGGQSYEQYF
TRBJ2-7	TRBV7-2	.	TRBD1	TGTGCCAGCAGCTTAGGAGCAGGGGACAGGGGATCGAACGAGCAGTACTTC	CASSLGAGDRGSNEQYF
TRBJ2-3	TRBV20-1	.	.	TGCAGTGCTAGAGGGGGTCAGGCATACCCTGGAGATACGCAGTATTTT	CSARGGQAYPGDTQYF
TRBJ2-4	TRBV27	.	TRBD2	TGTGCCAGCAGTTCCCTTAGCGGGGTTGGTCAGTACTTC	CASSSLSGVGQYF
TRBJ2-7	TRBV9	.	TRBD1	TGTGCCAGCAGCGTACGCGGACAGGGGGACGAGCAGTACTTC	CASSVRGQGDEQYF
TRBJ2-7	TRBV2	once	.	TGTGCCAGCAGTGGAAAGGGCTACGAGCAGTACTTC	CASSGKGYEQYF
TRBJ2-7	TRBV11-2	.	.	TGTGCCAGCAGCTATGGGGGGTCCTCCTACGAGCAGTACTTC	CASSYGGSSYEQYF
TRBJ2-3	TRBV27	.	TRBD2	TGTGCCACGGGACTAAGGTGGGCAGATACGCAGTATTTT	CATGLRWADTQYF
TRBJ1-1	TRBV4-1	once	.	TGCGCCAGCAGCCCCCCGGCGGGAAACACTGAAGCTTTCTTT	CASSPPAGNTEAFF
TRBJ2-3	TRBV15	once	.	TGTGCCACCAGCAGAGATGCATCAGGGACAGATACGCAGTATTTT	CATSRDASGTDTQYF
TRBJ2-7	TRBV21-1	.	.	TGTGCCAGCAAGGGCTCCTACGAGCAGTACTTC	CASKGSYEQYF